This TCR beta chain was recorded in a study of blood T cell repertoires in COVID-19. Looking at the study overall: COVID-19 samples from acute and convalescent phases originated in the United States, Italy and Spain. T cells, B-cell-depleted T cells, or PBMCs provided the cDNA or gDNA that served as material.

Original analysis: Estimates of nucleated cell counts were drawn from the amplification of reference gene primers. Repertoires were generated with immunoSEQ multiplex PCR, while TCRdb's copy carries only in-frame clones and drops some. The V and J calls and clone size are taken from that table; D and trimming were inferred from the DNA. Of about 210,000 clones in the sample, around nine tenths were seen once. This CDR3 comprises 15 residues. The V end lost 4 bases, the J end lost 6 bases, and 16 bases lay between the germline ends. Germline assignment: CDR1 SGDLS and CDR2 YYNGEE. The J gene is TRBJ2-2, the V gene TRBV9, with a possible D match to TRBD2 (5 bases). Sequencing input: peripheral blood. This sequence originates from a man aged 55 to 70 who had recovered from COVID-19. The CDR3 DNA reads as TGTGCCAGCAGCCCCCGGGGTCTAGTGCCCGGGGAGCTGTTTTTT. Translating gives CASSPRGLVPGELFF. The entire variable domain, with the rest obtained from reference TRBV9 and TRBJ2-2, is as follows: DSGVTQTPKHLITATGQRVTLRCSPRSGDLSVYWYQQSLDQGLQFLIQYYNGEERAKGNILERFSAQQFPDLHSELNLSSLELGDSALYFCASSPRGLVPGELFFGEGSRLTVL.